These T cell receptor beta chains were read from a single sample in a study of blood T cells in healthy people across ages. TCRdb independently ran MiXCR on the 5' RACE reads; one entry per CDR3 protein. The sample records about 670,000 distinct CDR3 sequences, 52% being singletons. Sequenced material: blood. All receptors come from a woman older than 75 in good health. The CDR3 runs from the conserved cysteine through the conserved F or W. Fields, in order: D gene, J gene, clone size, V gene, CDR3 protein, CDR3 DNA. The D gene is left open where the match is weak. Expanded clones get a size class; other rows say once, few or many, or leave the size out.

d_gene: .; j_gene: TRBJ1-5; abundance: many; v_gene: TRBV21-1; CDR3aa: CASSAKYLNGQGVSNQPQHF; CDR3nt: TGTGCCAGCAGCGCGAAGTATCTCAACGGGCAGGGAGTAAGCAATCAGCCCCAGCATTTT
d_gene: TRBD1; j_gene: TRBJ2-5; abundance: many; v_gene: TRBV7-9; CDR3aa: CASSLGQPIETQYF; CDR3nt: TGTGCCAGCAGCTTGGGACAGCCTATAGAGACCCAGTACTTC
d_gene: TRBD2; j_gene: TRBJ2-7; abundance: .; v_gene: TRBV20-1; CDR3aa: CSFTRGGDRSEQYF; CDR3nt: TGCAGCTTTACGCGGGGGGGCGATAGGAGTGAGCAGTACTTC
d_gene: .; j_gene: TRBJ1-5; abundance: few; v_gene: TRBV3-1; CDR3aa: CASSRRQDNQPQHF; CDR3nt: TGTGCCAGCAGCCGCCGACAGGACAATCAGCCCCAGCATTTT
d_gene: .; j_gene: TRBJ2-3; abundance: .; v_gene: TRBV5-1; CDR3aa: CASSFGQPSGDTQYF; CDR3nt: TGCGCCAGCAGCTTCGGCCAGCCATCCGGAGATACGCAGTATTTT
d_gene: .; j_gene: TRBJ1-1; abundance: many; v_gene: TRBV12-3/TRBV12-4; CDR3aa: CASTYPQGNTEAFF; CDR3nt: TGTGCCAGCACCTACCCACAGGGGAACACTGAAGCTTTCTTT
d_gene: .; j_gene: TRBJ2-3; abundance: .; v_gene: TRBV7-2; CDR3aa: CASSLVSSDSDTQYF; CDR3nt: TGTGCCAGCAGCTTAGTTAGTAGCGACTCCGATACGCAGTATTTT
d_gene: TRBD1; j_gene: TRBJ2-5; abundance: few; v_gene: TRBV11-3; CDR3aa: CASSSRDRGIETQYF; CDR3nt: TGTGCCAGCAGCTCCCGGGACAGGGGCATAGAGACCCAGTACTTC
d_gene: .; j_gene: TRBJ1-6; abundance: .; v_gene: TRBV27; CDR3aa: CASSDGSSYNSPLHF; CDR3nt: TGTGCCAGCAGTGATGGGAGCTCCTATAATTCACCCCTCCACTTT
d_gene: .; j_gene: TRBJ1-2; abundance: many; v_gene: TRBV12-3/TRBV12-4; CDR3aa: CASSLGPYGYTF; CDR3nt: TGTGCCAGCAGTTTAGGGCCCTATGGCTACACCTTC
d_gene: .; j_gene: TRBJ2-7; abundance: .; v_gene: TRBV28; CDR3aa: CASILGGLGYEQYF; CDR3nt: TGTGCCAGCATCCTCGGCGGCCTGGGGTACGAGCAGTACTTC
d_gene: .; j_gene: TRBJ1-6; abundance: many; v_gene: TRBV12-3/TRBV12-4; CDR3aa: CASSESSYNSPLHF; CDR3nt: TGTGCCAGCAGTGAGAGCTCCTATAATTCACCCCTCCACTTT
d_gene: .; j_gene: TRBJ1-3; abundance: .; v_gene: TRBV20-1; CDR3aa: CSASGSYWGSGNTIYF; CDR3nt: TGCAGTGCTAGTGGCTCCTATTGGGGCAGTGGAAACACCATATATTTT
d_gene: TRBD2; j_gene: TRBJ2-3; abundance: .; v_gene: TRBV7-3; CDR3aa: CASSLTGGSTDTQYF; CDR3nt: TGTGCCAGCAGCTTAACGGGGGGGAGCACAGATACGCAGTATTTT
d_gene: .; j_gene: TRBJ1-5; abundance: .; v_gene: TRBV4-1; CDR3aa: CASSQEGVSNQPQHF; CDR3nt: TGTGCCAGCAGCCAAGAGGGGGTTAGCAATCAGCCCCAGCATTTT
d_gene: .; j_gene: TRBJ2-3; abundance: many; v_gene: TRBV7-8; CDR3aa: CASSFPSLGSDTQYF; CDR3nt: TGTGCCAGCAGTTTTCCATCTTTGGGGTCAGATACGCAGTATTTT
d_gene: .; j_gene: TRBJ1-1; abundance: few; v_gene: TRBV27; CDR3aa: CAKEGLNTEAFF; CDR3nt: TGTGCCAAGGAAGGCCTGAACACTGAAGCTTTCTTT
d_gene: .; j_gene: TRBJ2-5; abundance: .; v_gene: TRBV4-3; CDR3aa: CAGSQELGPGKTQYF; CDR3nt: TGCGCCGGCAGCCAAGAGTTAGGACCTGGGAAGACCCAGTACTTC
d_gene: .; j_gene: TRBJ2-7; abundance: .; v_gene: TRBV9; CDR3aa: CASSVSGGSYEQYF; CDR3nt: TGTGCCAGCAGCGTTAGTGGCGGCTCCTACGAGCAGTACTTC
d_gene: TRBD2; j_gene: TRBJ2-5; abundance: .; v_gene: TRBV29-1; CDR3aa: CSVTSGGWSETQYF; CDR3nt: TGCAGCGTAACTAGCGGGGGGTGGTCGGAGACCCAGTACTTC
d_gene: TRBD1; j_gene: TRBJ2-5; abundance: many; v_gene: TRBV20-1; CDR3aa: CSADLIWTGSKETQYF; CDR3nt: TGCAGTGCCGACTTAATATGGACAGGGTCGAAAGAGACCCAGTACTTC
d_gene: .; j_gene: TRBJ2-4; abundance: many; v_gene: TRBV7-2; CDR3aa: CASSSRSSSIAKNIQYF; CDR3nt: TGTGCCAGCAGCTCCCGAAGTTCTTCAATAGCCAAAAACATTCAGTACTTC
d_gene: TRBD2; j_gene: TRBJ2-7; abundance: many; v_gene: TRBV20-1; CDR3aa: CSGTSGVSYEQYF; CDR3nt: TGCAGCGGGACTAGCGGGGTCTCCTACGAGCAGTACTTC
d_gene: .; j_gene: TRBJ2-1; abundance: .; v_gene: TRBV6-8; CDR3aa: CASRPPGLRLYNEQFF; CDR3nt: TGTGCCAGCAGACCGCCGGGACTTCGTTTATACAATGAGCAGTTCTTC
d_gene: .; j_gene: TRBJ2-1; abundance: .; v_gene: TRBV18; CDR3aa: CASSSTDPGGGKDEQFF; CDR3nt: TGTGCCAGCTCATCCACCGACCCCGGGGGTGGGAAGGATGAGCAGTTCTTC
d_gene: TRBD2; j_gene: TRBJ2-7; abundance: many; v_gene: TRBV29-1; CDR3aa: CSVGLASRSAYEQYF; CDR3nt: TGCAGCGTTGGACTAGCTTCTAGAAGCGCCTACGAGCAGTACTTC
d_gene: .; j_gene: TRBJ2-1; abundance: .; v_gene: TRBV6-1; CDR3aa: CASSEVLGEQFF; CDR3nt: TGTGCCAGCAGTGAAGTCCTTGGAGAGCAGTTCTTC
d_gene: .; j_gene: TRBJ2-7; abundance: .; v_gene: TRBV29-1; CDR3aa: CSVLGYEQYF; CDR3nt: TGCAGCGTTCTGGGCTACGAGCAGTACTTC
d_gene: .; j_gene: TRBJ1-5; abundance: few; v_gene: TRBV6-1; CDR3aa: CASSAIQELNQPQHF; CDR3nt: TGTGCCAGCAGTGCGATACAGGAGCTCAATCAGCCCCAGCATTTT
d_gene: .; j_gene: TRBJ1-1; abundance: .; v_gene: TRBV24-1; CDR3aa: CATSETGRETEAFF; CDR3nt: TGTGCCACCAGTGAAACGGGCAGGGAGACTGAAGCTTTCTTT
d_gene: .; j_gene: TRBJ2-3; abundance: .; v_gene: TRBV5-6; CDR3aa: CASSPLTSLIDTQYF; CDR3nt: TGTGCCAGCAGCCCGCTGACTAGTCTCATAGATACGCAGTATTTT
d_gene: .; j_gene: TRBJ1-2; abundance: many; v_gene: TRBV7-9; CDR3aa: CASKSYGYTF; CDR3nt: TGTGCCAGCAAGAGCTATGGCTACACCTTC
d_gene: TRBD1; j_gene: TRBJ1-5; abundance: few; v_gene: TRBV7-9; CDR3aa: CASSSSSGQGNQPQHF; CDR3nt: TGTGCCAGCAGCTCAAGTTCCGGACAGGGCAATCAGCCCCAGCATTTT
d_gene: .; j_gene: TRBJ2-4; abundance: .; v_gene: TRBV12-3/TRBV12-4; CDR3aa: CASSKGGLALAKNIQYF; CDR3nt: TGTGCCAGCAGTAAAGGGGGATTGGCGTTAGCCAAAAACATTCAGTACTTC
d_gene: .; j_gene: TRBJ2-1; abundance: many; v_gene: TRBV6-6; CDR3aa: CASSNGLTHNEQFF; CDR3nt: TGTGCCAGCAGTAATGGACTAACGCACAATGAGCAGTTCTTC
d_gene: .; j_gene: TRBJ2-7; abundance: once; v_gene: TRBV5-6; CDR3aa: CASRLIGSYEQYF; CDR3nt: TGTGCCAGCAGACTCATCGGCTCCTACGAGCAGTACTTC
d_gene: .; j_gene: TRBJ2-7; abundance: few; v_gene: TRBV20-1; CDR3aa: CSASPGFDEQYF; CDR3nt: TGCAGTGCTAGCCCAGGGTTCGACGAGCAGTACTTC
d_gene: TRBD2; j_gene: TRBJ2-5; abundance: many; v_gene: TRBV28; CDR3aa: CASSSGLAGGQETQYF; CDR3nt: TGTGCCAGCAGTTCGGGACTAGCGGGCGGCCAAGAGACCCAGTACTTC
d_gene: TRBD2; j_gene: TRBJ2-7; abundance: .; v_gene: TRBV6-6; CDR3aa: CASRLAGRSYEQYF; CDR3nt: TGTGCCAGCAGACTAGCGGGAAGATCCTACGAGCAGTACTTC
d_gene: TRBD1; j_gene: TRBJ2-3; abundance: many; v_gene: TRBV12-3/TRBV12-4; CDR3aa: CASSKTGEQYF; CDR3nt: TGTGCCAGCAGTAAGACAGGGGAGCAGTATTTT
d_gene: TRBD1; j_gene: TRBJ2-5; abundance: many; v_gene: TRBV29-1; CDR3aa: CSVGEYGTGLQETQYF; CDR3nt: TGCAGCGTTGGGGAATACGGGACAGGGCTACAAGAGACCCAGTACTTC
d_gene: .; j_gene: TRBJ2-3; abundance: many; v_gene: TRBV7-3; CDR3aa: CASSSDPHSTDTQYF; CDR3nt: TGTGCCAGCAGCTCGGACCCTCATAGCACAGATACGCAGTATTTT